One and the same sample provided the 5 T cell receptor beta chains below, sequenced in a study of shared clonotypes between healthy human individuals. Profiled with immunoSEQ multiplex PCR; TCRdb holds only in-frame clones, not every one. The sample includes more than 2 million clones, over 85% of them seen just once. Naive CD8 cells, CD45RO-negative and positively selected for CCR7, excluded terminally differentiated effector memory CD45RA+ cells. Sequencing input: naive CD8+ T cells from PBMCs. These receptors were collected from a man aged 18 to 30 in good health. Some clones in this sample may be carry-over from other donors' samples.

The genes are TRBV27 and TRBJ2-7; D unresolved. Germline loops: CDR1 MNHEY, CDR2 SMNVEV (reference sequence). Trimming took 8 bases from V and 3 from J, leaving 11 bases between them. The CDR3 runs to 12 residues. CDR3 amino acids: CASAKRSYEQYF. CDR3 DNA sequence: TGTGCCAGCGCCAAGAGGAGCTACGAGCAGTACTTC.

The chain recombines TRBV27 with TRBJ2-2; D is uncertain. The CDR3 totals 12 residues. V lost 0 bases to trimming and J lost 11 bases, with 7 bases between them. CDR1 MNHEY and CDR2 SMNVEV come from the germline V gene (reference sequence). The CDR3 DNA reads TGTGCCAGCAGTTTATCCCCCTATGAGCTGTTTTTT. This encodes CASSLSPYELFF.

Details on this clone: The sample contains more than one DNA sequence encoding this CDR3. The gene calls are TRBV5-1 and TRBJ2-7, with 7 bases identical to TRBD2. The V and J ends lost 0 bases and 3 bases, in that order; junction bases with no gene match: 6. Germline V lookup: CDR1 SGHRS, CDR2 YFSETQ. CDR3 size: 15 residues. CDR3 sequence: CASSLGAGAGYEQYF. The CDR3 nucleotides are TGCGCCAGCAGCTTGGGCGCGGGAGCGGGCTACGAGCAGTACTTC. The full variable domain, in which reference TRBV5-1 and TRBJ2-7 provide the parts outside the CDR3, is KAGVTQTPRYLIKTRGQQVTLSCSPISGHRSVSWYQQTPGQGLQFLFEYFSETQRNKGNFPGRFSGRQFSNSRSEMNVSTLELGDSALYLCASSLGAGAGYEQYFGPGTRLTVT.

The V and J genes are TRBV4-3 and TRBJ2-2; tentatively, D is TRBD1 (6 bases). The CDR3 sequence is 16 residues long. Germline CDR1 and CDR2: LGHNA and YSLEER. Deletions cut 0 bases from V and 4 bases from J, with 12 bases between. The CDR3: CASSQEWGRFTGELFF. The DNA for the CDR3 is TGCGCCAGCAGCCAAGAGTGGGGGCGCTTCACCGGGGAGCTGTTTTTT.

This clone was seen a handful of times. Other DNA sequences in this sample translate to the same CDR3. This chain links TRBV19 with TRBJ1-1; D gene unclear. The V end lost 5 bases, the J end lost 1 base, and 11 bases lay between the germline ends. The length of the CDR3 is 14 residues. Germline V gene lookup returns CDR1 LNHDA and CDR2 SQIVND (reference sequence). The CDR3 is CASSSRTGNTEAFF. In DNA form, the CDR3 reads TGTGCCAGTAGTTCAAGGACGGGGAACACTGAAGCTTTCTTT. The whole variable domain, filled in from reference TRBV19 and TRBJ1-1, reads DGGITQSPKYLFRKEGQNVTLSCEQNLNHDAMYWYRQDPGQGLRLIYYSQIVNDFQKGDIAEGYSVSREKKESFPLTVTSAQKNPTAFYLCASSSRTGNTEAFFGQGTRLTVV.